Listed here is a single TCR beta chain. With a J-beta primer mix and a sample-barcoded 5' primer, a second PCR ran roughly 6 to 11 cycles. One entry per CDR3 protein, called by TCRdb with MiXCR from the 5' RACE reads. The sample lists 1.5 million to 2 million distinct CDR3 sequences, about 49% occurring once. The CDR3 has 14 residues. V was clipped by 1 base and J by 5 bases, with 10 bases between them. Germline CDR1 LGHNT, CDR2 FRNRAP. Collection of ten milliliters of peripheral blood was performed for each donor. The data belong to a study of blood T cells in healthy people across ages. The origin of this receptor is a woman in her thirties or forties in good health. The V gene is TRBV12-5, the J gene TRBJ2-3; D not resolved. The sample consisted of blood. CDR3 protein: CASGLGQVGDTQYF. The DNA of the CDR3 is TGTGCTAGTGGTTTGGGACAAGTAGGAGATACGCAGTATTTT.